This is a list of T cell receptor beta chains from one sample in a study of CD8 T cells in Susac syndrome. TCRdb reprocessed the immunoSEQ multiplex PCR reads with MiXCR, giving one entry per CDR3 protein. The sample includes about 300,000 distinct CDR3 sequences, approximately 85% seen only once; the top ten take around 0.21%. Sequencing used CD8+ T cells from PBMCs. The receptor source for this set is a human donor with multiple sclerosis. The CDR3 runs from the conserved cysteine through the conserved F or W. Each record gives: V gene, D gene, clone size, J gene, CDR3 protein, CDR3 DNA. A D gene is named only where the DNA matches it firmly. Clone sizes are given selectively: once, few, many, or a class where the clone is expanded.

>TRBV19|-|once|TRBJ1-2
CASSLPYTGPGGYTF
TGTGCCAGTAGTCTCCCCTACACAGGGCCCGGAGGCTACACCTTC
>TRBV30|-|-|TRBJ2-7
CAWSVWTPSYEQYF
TGTGCCTGGAGTGTATGGACTCCCTCCTACGAGCAGTACTTC
>TRBV6-5|-|few|TRBJ1-2
CASSYSKSPGAHGYTF
TGTGCCAGCAGTTACTCGAAATCCCCAGGGGCCCATGGCTACACCTTC
>TRBV4-3|TRBD2|-|TRBJ2-1
CASSQGSGGYYNEQFF
TGCGCCAGCAGCCAAGGGAGCGGGGGATACTACAATGAGCAGTTCTTC
>TRBV20-1|-|once|TRBJ2-3
CSARDPYRTDTQYF
TGCAGTGCTAGAGATCCGTACAGGACAGATACGCAGTATTTT
>TRBV30|TRBD1|-|TRBJ1-2
CAGGQINYGYTF
TGTGCCGGGGGACAGATTAACTATGGCTACACCTTC
>TRBV4-1|-|-|TRBJ2-3
CASSRTGLQGQYF
TGCGCCAGCAGCCGTACGGGACTCCAGGGTCAGTATTTT
>TRBV27|TRBD1|once|TRBJ1-2
CASSLSATGVYGYTF
TGTGCCAGCAGTTTATCAGCGACAGGGGTCTATGGCTACACCTTC
>TRBV7-9|-|-|TRBJ2-2
CASSPEGPNTGELFF
TGTGCCAGCAGCCCGGAGGGGCCGAACACCGGGGAGCTGTTTTTT
>TRBV10-3|TRBD2|-|TRBJ2-3
CASRNLAGAADTQYF
TGTGCCAGCAGAAATCTAGCGGGAGCCGCAGATACGCAGTATTTT
>TRBV27|-|-|TRBJ1-5
CASSRAHSNQPQHF
TGTGCCAGCAGCCGGGCGCATAGCAATCAGCCCCAGCATTTT
>TRBV4-3|-|once|TRBJ1-1
CASSQDAAGNTEAFF
TGCGCCAGCAGCCAAGATGCGGCAGGGAACACTGAAGCTTTCTTT
>TRBV2|-|-|TRBJ2-1
CASLEQGGHDEQFF
TGTGCCAGCCTGGAGCAAGGGGGACACGATGAGCAGTTCTTC
>TRBV4-3|-|few|TRBJ2-7
CASSQSRGSAQQYF
TGCGCCAGCAGCCAATCCCGGGGTAGCGCGCAGCAGTACTTC
>TRBV28|TRBD1|once|TRBJ2-2
CASRPTTGTTGELFF
TGTGCCAGCAGACCAACGACAGGGACGACCGGGGAGCTGTTTTTT
>TRBV5-6|-|-|TRBJ1-5
CASSSSRQDRWPQHF
TGTGCCAGCAGCTCCTCCCGACAGGACCGGTGGCCCCAGCATTTT
>TRBV11-2|-|-|TRBJ1-3
CASSSRPGAGNTIYF
TGTGCCAGCAGCTCGCGGCCAGGGGCTGGAAACACCATATATTTT
>TRBV18|-|-|TRBJ1-1
CASSPYAGNNEAFF
TGTGCCAGCTCACCCTACGCAGGGAATAATGAAGCTTTCTTT
>TRBV4-2|-|-|TRBJ1-1
CAGSPSLALMNTEAFF
TGTGCCGGCAGCCCCTCCTTGGCACTGATGAACACTGAAGCTTTCTTT
>TRBV19|-|-|TRBJ2-7
CASSPGDALTYEQYF
TGTGCCAGTAGTCCAGGGGACGCCCTTACCTACGAGCAGTACTTC
>TRBV13|-|-|TRBJ2-7
CASSLGVRAGEQYF
TGTGCCAGCAGCTTAGGCGTCAGGGCGGGCGAGCAGTACTTC
>TRBV5-6|-|-|TRBJ1-3
CASSLNPGGLAGNTIYF
TGTGCCAGCAGCTTGAATCCTGGAGGACTAGCTGGAAACACCATATATTTT
>TRBV27|-|-|TRBJ2-4
CASSDYPVAKNIQYF
TGTGCCAGCAGTGACTACCCGGTTGCCAAAAACATTCAGTACTTC
>TRBV27|TRBD1|-|TRBJ2-7
CASSFNGGQGYEQYF
TGTGCCAGCAGTTTCAACGGGGGACAGGGCTACGAGCAGTACTTC
>TRBV7-9|TRBD2|-|TRBJ2-1
CASSLGLAGVQQFF
TGTGCCAGCAGCTTAGGACTAGCGGGAGTTCAGCAGTTCTTC
>TRBV27|-|-|TRBJ2-5
CASSFGQPGLGETQYF
TGTGCCAGCAGTTTCGGACAGCCGGGGTTAGGAGAGACCCAGTACTTC
>TRBV7-9|TRBD1|-|TRBJ2-3
CASGGRDRAADTQYF
TGTGCCAGCGGAGGTCGGGACAGGGCGGCAGATACGCAGTATTTT
>TRBV28|-|-|TRBJ1-5
CASSLRSVQAWWPQHF
TGTGCCAGCAGTTTAAGGTCTGTGCAGGCCTGGTGGCCCCAGCATTTT
>TRBV5-8|-|-|TRBJ1-2
CASSFEGDYGYTF
TGTGCCAGCAGCTTTGAAGGGGACTATGGCTACACCTTC
>TRBV9|TRBD2|few|TRBJ2-7
CASSVGSGTVQYF
TGTGCCAGCAGCGTCGGGAGCGGGACGGTGCAGTACTTC
>TRBV5-4|-|-|TRBJ2-2
CASSLKGFTGELFF
TGTGCCAGCAGCTTAAAGGGATTCACCGGGGAGCTGTTTTTT
>TRBV27|-|-|TRBJ2-3
CASSLPRGSGTDTQYF
TGTGCCAGCAGTTTGCCCAGAGGAAGCGGCACAGATACGCAGTATTTT